The 31 T cell receptor beta chains listed next were all sequenced from one sample in a study of T cells in narcolepsy. Repertoires were generated with immunoSEQ multiplex PCR, while TCRdb's copy carries only in-frame clones and drops some. The sample holds over 25,000 clones, more than 65% seen once. Sequencing was carried out using memory (CD45RA-) CD4+ T cells from blood. These TCRs come from a human donor in good health.

This chain links TRBV28 with TRBJ1-2; D perhaps matches TRBD1 (5 bases). Germline CDR1 MDHEN, CDR2 SYDVKM. V lost 6 bases to trimming and J lost 7 bases, with 21 bases between them. There are 15 residues in the CDR3. The CDR3: CASSEAYVGRGGYTF. CDR3 DNA: TGTGCCAGCAGCGAAGCCTACGTGGGGCGCGGTGGCTACACCTTC.

This chain links TRBV28 with TRBJ1-1, with 7 positions matching TRBD1. J was trimmed by 0 bases and V by 8 bases; bases with no gene match: 9. The CDR3 runs to 15 residues. Germline assignment: CDR1 MDHEN and CDR2 SYDVKM. CDR3 nucleotide sequence: TGTGCCAGCCTTCGGGGACAGCCTGTGAACACTGAAGCTTTCTTT. Translation gives CASLRGQPVNTEAFF. Variable domain in full (rest from reference TRBV28 and TRBJ1-1): DVKVTQSSRYLVKRTGEKVFLECVQDMDHENMFWYRQDPGLGLRLIYFSYDVKMKEKGDIPEGYSVSREKKERFSLILESASTNQTSMYLCASLRGQPVNTEAFFGQGTRLTVV.

Concerning this clone itself: A junction end diverges from the germline sequence, so it may reflect a read error. The chain joins TRBV2 to TRBJ2-7; unclear D gene. The CDR3 extends over 13 amino acids. The germline V gene encodes CDR1 SNHLY and CDR2 FYNNEI. The CDR3 sequence is CASSEIPQRAFVF. The CDR3 coding sequence is TGTGCCAGCAGTGAAATACCCCAGCGAGCGTTTGTATTC. Combining the CDR3 with reference TRBV2 and TRBJ2-7 gives the whole variable domain EPEVTQTPSHQVTQMGQEVILRCVPISNHLYFYWYRQILGQKVEFLVSFYNNEISEKSEIFDDQFSVERPDGSNFTLKIRSTKLEDSAMYFCASSEIPQRAFVFGPGTRLTVT.

This clone came up once. V usage is TRBV4-3 and J usage is TRBJ2-7, with D uncertain. Trimming took 1 base from V and 7 from J, leaving 11 bases between them. Germline CDR1 and CDR2: LGHNA and YSLEER. The CDR3 sequence is 13 residues long. The CDR3 DNA is TGCGCCAGCAGCCAAGTTTACTTACAAGAGCAGTACTTC. This gives the protein CASSQVYLQEQYF.

Turning to this clone: The same CDR3 arises from other DNA sequences in this sample as well. The rearrangement links TRBV7-6 to TRBJ1-1; TRBD1 is a possible D gene (5 bases). The CDR3 contains 15 residues. The V gene's germline CDR1 is SGHVS and CDR2 FNYEAQ. V lost 3 bases to trimming and J lost 1 base, with 12 bases between them. The CDR3 nucleotides read TGTGCCAGCAGCTTGGTGGGGGGACCGAACACTGAAGCTTTCTTT. Protein sequence: CASSLVGGPNTEAFF.

A remark on this clone: Other DNA sequences in this specimen translate into the identical CDR3. The rearrangement joins TRBV2 to TRBJ2-3, with TRBD2 matching over 9 bases. Germline-derived CDR1 and CDR2 are SNHLY and FYNNEI. The CDR3 has 15 amino acids. Trimming removed 5 bases from V and 2 bases from J; junction bases left unmatched: 5. In DNA form, the CDR3 reads TGTGCCAGCAGTCCCCTAGCGGGATTCACAGATACGCAGTATTTT. Its protein is CASSPLAGFTDTQYF.

The V and J genes are TRBV5-8 and TRBJ2-5; D is perhaps TRBD1 (5 bases). Gene TRBJ2-7 matches the end of the DNA better, so the J call may be wrong. The CDR3 is 15 residues long. Germline values: CDR1 SGHTS, CDR2 YDEGEE. Here the CDR3 DNA reads TGTGCCAGCAGTCCCTGGGGCAAGAAGAGCTACGAGCAGTACTTC. Translation: CASSPWGKKSYEQYF.

The chain combines TRBV7-6 with TRBJ1-3, with a weak D call TRBD1 (6 bases). Germline assignment: CDR1 SGHVS and CDR2 FNYEAQ. The CDR3 has 16 residues. V was shortened by 1 base and J by 2 bases, with 12 bases between the two germline ends. The chain's CDR3 is CASSLGSGAAGNTIYF. In DNA, the CDR3 is TGTGCCAGCAGCTTAGGCTCAGGGGCGGCTGGAAACACCATATATTTT.

This rearrangement joins TRBV28 to TRBJ1-3; no firm D call. This CDR3 spans 16 amino acids. The ends were cut back, 5 bases at V and 5 bases at J, with 19 bases in the middle. Germline CDR1 is MDHEN and CDR2 is SYDVKM. In DNA form, the CDR3 reads TGTGCCAGCAGTAATCGTTCCTATCGGAGGAGAAACACCATATATTTT. Its protein is CASSNRSYRRRNTIYF.

The chain uses TRBV6-6 and TRBJ2-5; TRBD1 aligns across 9 bases. The J call could be wrong; TRBJ2-7 is a better fit for the DNA end. Looked up from germline, CDR1 is MNHNY and CDR2 is SVGAGI (reference sequence). The CDR3 loop spans 14 amino acids. The CDR3 coding sequence is TGTGCCAGCACTCGCCGGGACAGGGTCTACGAGCAGTACTTC. Translated: CASTRRDRVYEQYF.

The V gene is TRBV19, the J gene TRBJ1-3; D is undetermined. From germline, CDR1 is LNHDA and CDR2 SQIVND (reference sequence). Trimming removed 7 bases from V and 0 bases from J, with 10 bases in between. This CDR3 is built from 14 residues. The CDR3: CASKWDSSGNTIYF. CDR3 coding DNA: TGTGCCAGTAAGTGGGATTCCTCTGGAAACACCATATATTTT.

V and J are TRBV28 and TRBJ1-1; D unresolved. Germline lookup yields CDR1 MDHEN and CDR2 SYDVKM. The CDR3 extends over 14 amino acids. Trimming removed 7 bases from V and 2 bases from J, with 14 bases in between. This CDR3 is CASNVMRGNTEAFF. The CDR3 region has the DNA TGTGCCAGCAACGTAATGCGGGGAAACACTGAAGCTTTCTTT.

The J gene is TRBJ2-5, the V gene TRBV28, with TRBD2 as a possible D gene (7 bases). Germline CDR1 is MDHEN and CDR2 is SYDVKM. The CDR3 extends over 17 amino acids. V was clipped by 5 bases and J by 1 base, with 20 bases between them. The CDR3 region is CASSPLSLRGLQETQYF. For the CDR3, the DNA is TGTGCCAGCAGTCCACTTAGTTTGCGGGGGCTCCAAGAGACCCAGTACTTC.

The DNA of the CDR3 is TGTGCCAGCACCCGAATTGTCGGGACAGTTAACACTGAAGCTTTCTTT. It specifies CASTRIVGTVNTEAFF. The gene calls are TRBV28 and TRBJ1-1; 7 bases map to TRBD1. Germline V gene sequence: CDR1 MDHEN, CDR2 SYDVKM. The CDR3 is made up of 16 amino acids. The J segment lost 2 bases and the V segment lost 7 bases, leaving 13 bases of the junction unmatched.

In this sample, this clone turned up a few times. V and J are TRBV30 and TRBJ2-3; D gene unclear. The CDR3 totals 12 residues. V gave up 0 bases and J gave up 5 bases, with 6 bases separating them. CDR1 GTSNPN and CDR2 SVGIG come from the germline V gene (reference sequence). The CDR3 DNA reads TGTGCCTGGAGTGTAGTACAAGATACGCAGTATTTT. Amino acids: CAWSVVQDTQYF.

CDR3 protein: CASSIARVQNIQYF. CDR3 nucleotide sequence: TGTGCCAGTAGTATAGCCAGGGTCCAAAACATTCAGTACTTC. The chain recombines TRBV19 with TRBJ2-4; D possibly corresponds to TRBD1 (5 bases). V was clipped by 1 base and J by 5 bases, with 9 bases between them. The germline V gene encodes CDR1 LNHDA and CDR2 SQIVND (reference sequence). This CDR3 has 14 amino acids. Filled out from reference TRBV19 and TRBJ2-4, the complete variable domain reads DGGITQSPKYLFRKEGQNVTLSCEQNLNHDAMYWYRQDPGQGLRLIYYSQIVNDFQKGDIAEGYSVSREKKESFPLTVTSAQKNPTAFYLCASSIARVQNIQYFGAGTRLSVL.

This CDR3 is CASNPSASGNNEQFF. In DNA, the CDR3 is TGTGCCAGCAACCCTTCGGCTAGCGGGAACAATGAGCAGTTCTTC. The gene calls are TRBV2 and TRBJ2-1; 9 bases fit TRBD2. After removal of 7 bases from V and 5 bases from J, the junction contained 9 bases not matched to a gene. This CDR3 is 15 amino acids long. CDR1 and CDR2 from the germline V gene are SNHLY and FYNNEI.

This chain links TRBV19 with TRBJ2-1; possible D gene TRBD2, 6 bases. V was pared by 6 bases and J by 6 bases, with 15 bases between. Germline-derived CDR1 and CDR2 are LNHDA and SQIVND (reference sequence). The CDR3 runs to 14 residues. This chain's CDR3 is CASSRDSAFNEQFF. DNA for the CDR3: TGTGCCAGTAGCCGGGACTCAGCTTTCAATGAGCAGTTCTTC. Complete variable domain (other parts from reference TRBV19 and TRBJ2-1): DGGITQSPKYLFRKEGQNVTLSCEQNLNHDAMYWYRQDPGQGLRLIYYSQIVNDFQKGDIAEGYSVSREKKESFPLTVTSAQKNPTAFYLCASSRDSAFNEQFFGPGTRLTVL.

This clone came up a few times. The chain is built from TRBV6-1 and TRBJ2-7; D gene uncertain. The ends were cut back, 3 bases at V and 2 bases at J, with 14 bases in the middle. The CDR3 has 15 residues. Germline V lookup: CDR1 MNHNS, CDR2 SASEGT. The CDR3 spells CASSEYPPATYEQYF. Here the CDR3 DNA reads TGTGCCAGCAGTGAGTATCCCCCGGCTACCTACGAGCAGTACTTC.

The genes are TRBV11-2 and TRBJ1-6, with 8 positions matching TRBD1. The CDR3 extends over 16 amino acids. CDR1 SGHAT and CDR2 FQNNGV come from the germline V gene. J was trimmed by 9 bases and V by 3 bases; bases with no gene match: 10. CDR3 in amino acids: CASSFNGQGVVSPLHF. CDR3 nucleotides: TGTGCCAGCAGCTTCAATGGACAGGGAGTAGTTTCACCCCTCCACTTT.

CDR3 nucleotides: TGTGCCAGCAGCACCTTCTCTGGAAACACCATATATTTT. This codes for CASSTFSGNTIYF. The J gene is TRBJ1-3, the V gene TRBV21-1. TRBV21-1 is a listed pseudogene. The length of the CDR3 is 13 residues.

V and J are TRBV7-9 and TRBJ2-7; 16 nucleotides match TRBD2. The V gene's germline CDR1 is SEHNR and CDR2 FQNEAQ (reference sequence). The V and J ends lost 3 bases and 2 bases, in that order; junction bases with no gene match: 7. The CDR3 covers 18 residues. The CDR3 DNA follows: TGTGCCAGCAGCTTCGTCCCGGGACTAGCGGGGGGGACCTACGAGCAGTACTTC. Translation gives CASSFVPGLAGGTYEQYF.

V usage is TRBV19 and J usage is TRBJ1-2; the match to TRBD1 covers 9 bases. Germline lookup yields CDR1 LNHDA and CDR2 SQIVND (reference sequence). Trimming took 7 bases from V and 8 from J; bases not matched to a gene: 11. The CDR3 spans 14 residues. The DNA of the CDR3 is TGTGCCAGTAAAGACCGGGACAGGGTGGTAGGCTACACCTTC. This sequence encodes CASKDRDRVVGYTF. The whole variable domain, remainder taken from reference TRBV19 and TRBJ1-2, is DGGITQSPKYLFRKEGQNVTLSCEQNLNHDAMYWYRQDPGQGLRLIYYSQIVNDFQKGDIAEGYSVSREKKESFPLTVTSAQKNPTAFYLCASKDRDRVVGYTFGSGTRLTVV.

The chain is built from TRBV29-1 and TRBJ1-5; D call uncertain. Germline V gene sequence: CDR1 SQVTM, CDR2 ANQGSEA. The CDR3 is 13 amino acids. The V end lost 6 bases, the J end lost 3 bases, and 12 bases lay between the germline ends. The CDR3 region has the DNA TGCAGCGTGGTAACAGACTACAATCAGCCCCAGCATTTT. It translates to CSVVTDYNQPQHF. Based on the CDR3 plus reference TRBV29-1 and TRBJ1-5, the full variable domain is SAVISQKPSRDICQRGTSLTIQCQVDSQVTMMFWYRQQPGQSLTLIATANQGSEATYESGFVIDKFPISRPNLTFSTLTVSNMSPEDSSIYLCSVVTDYNQPQHFGDGTRLSIL.

V usage is TRBV7-2 and J usage is TRBJ2-3; TRBD2 aligns across 11 bases. Per germline, CDR1 SGHTA and CDR2 FQGNSA. The CDR3 runs 14 residues. V lost 4 bases and J lost 3; bases outside the gene matches: 0. The CDR3 protein is CASSWTSGTDTQYF. The CDR3 nucleotides read TGTGCCAGCAGCTGGACTAGCGGGACAGATACGCAGTATTTT.

The genes are TRBV21-1 and TRBJ1-1. TRBV21-1 is a recognized pseudogene. The CDR3 length is 18 residues. Written as DNA, the CDR3 is TGTGCCAGCAGCAAGAAAGGGGCGCGGAGGGGTGAATTCACTGAAGCTTTCTTT. It specifies CASSKKGARRGEFTEAFF.

This clone was picked up one time. The chain couples TRBV7-3 to TRBJ2-7; 8 bases align to TRBD1. The CDR3 has 14 residues. Losses at the gene ends were 3 bases for V and 5 bases for J; bases not matched to a gene: 6. From germline, CDR1 is SGHTA and CDR2 FQGTGA. This CDR3 reads CASSLSGGQDEQYF. CDR3 in DNA: TGTGCCAGCAGCTTGTCAGGGGGCCAGGACGAGCAGTACTTC.

The chain couples TRBV5-8 to TRBJ1-5; 7 bases map to TRBD1. The ends lost 4 bases at V and 2 bases at J; junction bases unmatched: 15. The CDR3 spans 18 residues. Germline CDR1 reads SGHTS; CDR2 reads YDEGEE. Here the CDR3 reads CASSLRQGIVWGNQPQHF. The CDR3 DNA follows: TGTGCCAGCAGCCTTCGACAGGGTATCGTATGGGGCAATCAGCCCCAGCATTTT.

This chain joins TRBV29-1 and TRBJ1-3; D may be TRBD1 (6 bases). CDR1 SQVTM and CDR2 ANQGSEA come from the germline V gene. Trimming left V 7 bases short and J 8 bases short, with 15 bases between. The CDR3 is 12 amino acids. The CDR3 nucleotides read TGCAGCGCCCTAGACAGGAGTGACACCATATATTTT. It encodes CSALDRSDTIYF.

The V gene is TRBV5-5, the J gene TRBJ2-7, with a weak D call TRBD1 (6 bases). This CDR3 contains 15 residues. Germline lookup yields CDR1 SGHKS and CDR2 YYEKEE (reference sequence). The V end lost 4 bases, the J end lost 0 bases, and 14 bases lay between the germline ends. The CDR3 DNA reads as TGTGCCAGCAGCCTTCGGGACACCCTCTCCTACGAGCAGTACTTC. It is translated as CASSLRDTLSYEQYF.

This rearrangement joins TRBV7-7 to TRBJ1-6; D is unclear. The germline V gene has CDR1 SSHAT and CDR2 FNYEAQ (reference sequence). CDR3 length: 15 amino acids. V lost 5 bases to trimming and J lost 4 bases, with 12 bases between them. Here the CDR3 DNA reads TGTGCCAGCAGCCTTCAGCTCCGGTATAATTCACCCCTCCACTTT. Residues: CASSLQLRYNSPLHF.